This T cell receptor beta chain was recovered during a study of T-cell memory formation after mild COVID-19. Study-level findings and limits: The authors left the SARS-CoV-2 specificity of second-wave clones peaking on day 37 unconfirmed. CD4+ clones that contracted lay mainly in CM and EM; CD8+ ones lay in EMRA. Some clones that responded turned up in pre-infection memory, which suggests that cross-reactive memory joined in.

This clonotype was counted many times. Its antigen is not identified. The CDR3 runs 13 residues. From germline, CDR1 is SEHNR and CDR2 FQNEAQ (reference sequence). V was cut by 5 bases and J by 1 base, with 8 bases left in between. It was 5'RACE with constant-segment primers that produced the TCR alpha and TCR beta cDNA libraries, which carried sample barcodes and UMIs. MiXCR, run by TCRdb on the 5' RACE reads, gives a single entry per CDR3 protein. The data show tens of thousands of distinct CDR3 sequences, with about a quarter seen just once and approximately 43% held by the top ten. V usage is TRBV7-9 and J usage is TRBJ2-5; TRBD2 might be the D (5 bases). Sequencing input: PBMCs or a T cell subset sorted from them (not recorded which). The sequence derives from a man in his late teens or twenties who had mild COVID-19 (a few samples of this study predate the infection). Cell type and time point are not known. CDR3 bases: TGTGCCAGCAGCCCGGGATCCCAAGAGACCCAGTACTTC. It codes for CASSPGSQETQYF.